This record covers a single T cell receptor (beta chain). What it binds is unknown. The sample comes from a study of OX40 agonist ivuxolimab in advanced cancers. Across the whole study: The study gave patients intravenous ivuxolimab at 0.01 to 10 mg/kg every 2 weeks. One hepatocellular carcinoma and two cutaneous melanoma patients partially responded.

The study, taken as a whole, reports: Dosing at 0.1 to 3.0 mg/kg was accompanied by clonal expansion of CD4+ and CD8+ blood T cells by week 6.

Profiling relied on immunoSEQ multiplex PCR, and the TCRdb table lists in-frame clones only, not all of them. The profile shows roughly 92,000 clones, approximately 89% of them singletons. CDR1 and CDR2 (germline): SGHTS, YDEGEE. V lost 2 bases and J lost 7, with 9 bases in between. This CDR3 region has 12 residues. This sequence was found in an adult with an advanced solid tumor such as melanoma, head and neck, liver or kidney cancer. The sample in question was CD4+ or CD8+ T cells sorted from blood, obtained in a trial of the OX40 agonist ivuxolimab. The rearrangement joins TRBV5-8 to TRBJ1-1; D is uncertain. The CDR3 region is CASSLVRIEAFF. For the CDR3, the DNA is TGTGCCAGCAGCTTAGTGCGGATTGAAGCTTTCTTT.